The T cell receptor (beta chain) under discussion was sequenced for a study of blood T cell repertoires in COVID-19. Germline loops: CDR1 LNHDA, CDR2 SQIVND (reference sequence). Trimming took off 3 bases at V and 1 base at J, with 9 bases between the two ends. This CDR3 has 14 residues. Profiling relied on immunoSEQ multiplex PCR, and the TCRdb table lists in-frame clones only, not all of them. This repertoire shows about 120,000 clones, about nine tenths found once; its top ten account for roughly 30%. The V gene is TRBV19, the J gene TRBJ1-1; D is uncertain. The specimen was peripheral blood. The receptor's source is an older woman with acute or convalescent COVID-19. CDR3 in DNA: TGTGCCAGTAGTATCGGGGAACCGAACACTGAAGCTTTCTTT. Protein sequence: CASSIGEPNTEAFF.